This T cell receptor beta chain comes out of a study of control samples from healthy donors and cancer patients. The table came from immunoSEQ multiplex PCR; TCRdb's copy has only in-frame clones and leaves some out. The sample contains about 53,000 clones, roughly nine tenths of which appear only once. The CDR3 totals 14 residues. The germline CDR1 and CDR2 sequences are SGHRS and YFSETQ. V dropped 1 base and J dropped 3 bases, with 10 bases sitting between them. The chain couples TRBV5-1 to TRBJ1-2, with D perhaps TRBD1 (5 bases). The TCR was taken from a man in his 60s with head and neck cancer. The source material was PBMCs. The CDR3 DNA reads TGCGCCAGCAGCTTGCTGGACATAGACTATGGCTACACCTTC. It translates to CASSLLDIDYGYTF. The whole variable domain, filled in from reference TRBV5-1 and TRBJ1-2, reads KAGVTQTPRYLIKTRGQQVTLSCSPISGHRSVSWYQQTPGQGLQFLFEYFSETQRNKGNFPGRFSGRQFSNSRSEMNVSTLELGDSALYLCASSLLDIDYGYTFGSGTRLTVV.